This T cell receptor beta chain derives from a study of blood T cell repertoires in COVID-19. Study in general: Nucleic acid was either cDNA or gDNA, and it came from T cells, B-cell-depleted T cells, or PBMCs.

Germline loops: CDR1 LNHDA, CDR2 SQIVND (reference sequence). V dropped 3 bases and J dropped 2; count of bases not matched to a gene: 4. The CDR3 extends over 15 amino acids. Original processing notes: For nucleated cells, counts were estimated from reference gene primer amplification. Generated by immunoSEQ multiplex PCR, the TCRdb table keeps only in-frame clones and is missing some. The D gene and trimming were derived from the DNA, and the V and J assignments and clone size from that table. The data hold about 100,000 clones, with just under 85% observed a single time. The clonotype was recovered from a man between 50 and 59 years old with active or convalescent COVID-19. Sequencing used peripheral blood. This chain uses TRBV19 with TRBJ2-5, with 9 positions matching TRBD1. The CDR3 spells CASSIGTGTQETQYF. In nucleotides, the CDR3 is TGTGCCAGTAGTATCGGGACAGGGACGCAAGAGACCCAGTACTTC.